This T cell receptor beta chain was sequenced for a study of T-cell reconstitution after alpha-beta-depleted transplantation in children. This clonotype was observed at least ten times. Germline V gene lookup returns CDR1 PRHDT and CDR2 FYEKMQ (reference sequence). V shed 4 bases and J shed 5 bases, with 11 bases lying between them. This CDR3 region has 13 residues. Unique molecular identifiers were used in preparing the TCRbeta library. TCRdb re-called the PCR reads through MiXCR, storing one row per CDR3 protein. The sample consists of hundreds of thousands of distinct CDR3 sequences, 15% to 20% of them appearing once.

Sequencing used PBMCs from the stem cell graft donor, obtained from the stem cell graft. This chain joins TRBV13 and TRBJ1-1; no clear D. The receptor was derived from a human donor who donated a stem cell graft to a child with acute myeloid leukemia. CDR3 nucleotide sequence: TGTGCCAGCAGCTCATGGGGTGTAACTGAAGCTTTCTTT. Protein: CASSSWGVTEAFF.